The 20 T cell receptor beta chains given below trace back to one sample, sequenced in a study of early T cells in non-severe SARS-CoV-2 infection. TCRdb reanalysed the 5' RACE reads using MiXCR and keeps one entry per CDR3 protein. Altogether tens of thousands of distinct CDR3 sequences are present, over 4% being singletons, with the ten largest covering 5.3%. Sequencing was carried out using whole blood. Receptors originate from an adult who was a healthcare worker with PCR-confirmed SARS-CoV-2 infection or an uninfected control (not recorded which).

This clonotype appeared many times. The chain has TRBV18 and TRBJ2-4; 10 bases are a match to TRBD1. Germline lookup yields CDR1 KGHSH and CDR2 LQKENI. After removal of 4 bases from V and 9 bases from J, the junction contained 9 bases not matched to a gene. The CDR3 sequence is 15 residues long. The CDR3 sequence is CASSRGTGDLGIQYF. The CDR3 DNA reads TGTGCCAGCTCACGCGGGACAGGGGACTTGGGCATTCAGTACTTC. Looking up the rest from reference TRBV18 and TRBJ2-4 gives the full variable domain: NAGVMQNPRHLVRRRGQEARLRCSPMKGHSHVYWYRQLPEEGLKFMVYLQKENIIDESGMPKERFSAEFPKEGPSILRIQQVVRGDSAAYFCASSRGTGDLGIQYFGAGTRLSVL.

In its sample, this clonotype was seen many times. V gene TRBV24-1 combines with J gene TRBJ1-5; 9 positions agree with TRBD1. Trimming cost V 1 base and J 0 bases; bases outside gene matches: 9. The CDR3 consists of 19 residues. The germline CDR1 and CDR2 sequences are KGHDR and SFDVKD. Written as DNA, the CDR3 is TGTGCCACCAGTGATTTTTTCGGGAACAGGGGGCTTAGCAATCAGCCCCAGCATTTT. The encoded protein is CATSDFFGNRGLSNQPQHF.

In this sample, this clonotype turned up many times. V is TRBV20-1 and J is TRBJ1-5; tentatively, D is TRBD1 (6 bases). The germline gives CDR1 DFQATT, CDR2 SNEGSKA (reference sequence). The V gene lost 6 bases and the J gene lost 2 bases, with 11 bases spanning the gap. The length of the CDR3 is 13 residues. The DNA for the CDR3 is TGCAGTGCCTCGGGGGCAGGCAATCAGCCCCAGCATTTT. Amino acids: CSASGAGNQPQHF.

Ten or more counts support this clonotype. The V call is TRBV7-9, the J call TRBJ2-5; 9 bases map to TRBD1. This CDR3 is built from 14 residues. Germline V gives CDR1 SEHNR, CDR2 FQNEAQ (reference sequence). V was clipped by 5 bases and J by 4 bases; unmatched bases: 5. The CDR3 DNA reads TGTGCCAGCAGCAGACCGACAGGGGGAGAGACCCAGTACTTC. This sequence encodes CASSRPTGGETQYF.

This clonotype was counted ten times or more. The rearrangement joins TRBV7-2 to TRBJ1-3; no reliable D call. Trimming cost V 1 base and J 2 bases, with 12 bases left between them. Looked up from germline, CDR1 is SGHTA and CDR2 is FQGNSA. There are 16 residues in the CDR3. The CDR3 here is CASSLDTSPPGNTIYF. CDR3 bases: TGTGCCAGCAGCTTAGATACCAGCCCCCCTGGAAACACCATATATTTT.

This clonotype appeared a few times. The chain carries TRBV5-6 and TRBJ2-3; the D gene is possibly TRBD1 (6 bases). Germline V gene data show CDR1 as SGHDT and CDR2 as YYEEEE. CDR3 length: 15 residues. Trimming stripped 4 bases from V and 1 base from J, with 13 bases between. The CDR3 region is CASSPTGKGTDTQYF. The CDR3 DNA sequence: TGTGCCAGCAGCCCGACAGGAAAAGGCACAGATACGCAGTATTTT. The entire variable domain, with the rest obtained from reference TRBV5-6 and TRBJ2-3, is as follows: DAGVTQSPTHLIKTRGQQVTLRCSPKSGHDTVSWYQQALGQGPQFIFQYYEEEERQRGNFPDRFSGHQFPNYSSELNVNALLLGDSALYLCASSPTGKGTDTQYFGPGTRLTVL.

This clonotype is medium-sized (0.01 to 0.1%) within its sample. CDR3 coding DNA: TGTGCCAGCAGTGACTCAGGGGAGTCTGAAGCTTTCTTT. Residues: CASSDSGESEAFF. The gene calls are TRBV6-4 and TRBJ1-1; the D gene is possibly TRBD1 (5 bases). This CDR3 has 13 amino acids. Germline CDR1 MRHNA, CDR2 SNTAGT. V dropped 0 bases and J dropped 6 bases, with 8 bases sitting between them.

This clonotype was seen more than once but under ten times. The chain couples TRBV12-3 or TRBV12-4 to TRBJ2-1; D may match TRBD1 or TRBD2 (5 bases each). The ends were cut back, 6 bases at V and 0 bases at J, with 15 bases in the middle. The CDR3 consists of 16 residues. CDR3 protein: CASRSPGTTSYNEQFF. In nucleotides, the CDR3 is TGTGCCAGCAGGTCCCCCGGGACCACCTCCTACAATGAGCAGTTCTTC.

This clonotype was seen many times. The gene calls are TRBV6-5 and TRBJ1-6, with a possible D match to TRBD1 (6 bases). The V and J ends lost 10 bases and 9 bases respectively, with 19 bases between them. Germline CDR1 and CDR2: MNHEY and SVGAGI. The CDR3 is 14 amino acids. CDR3 sequence (DNA): TGTGCCACATCGGGGGCTTTTGTATCTTCACCCCTCCACTTT. Translation gives CATSGAFVSSPLHF.

This chain uses TRBV30 with TRBJ2-5; the D gene is possibly TRBD2 (5 bases). V lost 2 bases and J 2 bases, leaving 9 bases between the germline ends. This CDR3 is built from 13 residues. CDR1 GTSNPN and CDR2 SVGIG come from the germline V gene (reference sequence). The CDR3 sequence is CAWSIAPQETQYF. In DNA form, the CDR3 reads TGTGCCTGGAGTATAGCGCCGCAAGAGACCCAGTACTTC. The entire variable domain, with the rest obtained from reference TRBV30 and TRBJ2-5, is as follows: SQTIHQWPATLVQPVGSPLSLECTVEGTSNPNLYWYRQAAGRGLQLLFYSVGIGQISSEVPQNLSASRPQDRQFILSSKKLLLSDSGFYLCAWSIAPQETQYFGPGTRLLVL.

The chain joins TRBV29-1 to TRBJ2-2; TRBD1 matches at 7 bases. Germline V gene sequence: CDR1 SQVTM, CDR2 ANQGSEA. This CDR3 spans 16 amino acids. Trimming at V came to 5 bases and at J to 2 bases, leaving 11 bases not matched to a gene. The CDR3 protein is CSVSGDRESNTGELFF. The CDR3 nucleotides are TGCAGCGTTAGTGGTGACAGGGAATCAAACACCGGGGAGCTGTTTTTT.

This clonotype was recorded at least ten times. The chain has TRBV29-1 and TRBJ2-1; D is unclear. The germline gives CDR1 SQVTM, CDR2 ANQGSEA. The CDR3 totals 16 residues. With 7 bases removed from V and 0 bases from J, the gap between germline ends came to 19 bases. The CDR3 nucleotides read TGCAGCGCCCCTGACCCCCGAGAGGCCTCCTACAATGAGCAGTTCTTC. Residues: CSAPDPREASYNEQFF.

This clonotype was seen many times. The chain has TRBV18 and TRBJ1-1, with D unclear. Germline V gene data show CDR1 as KGHSH and CDR2 as LQKENI. There are 15 residues in the CDR3. V gave up 0 bases and J gave up 3 bases, with 11 bases separating them. CDR3 amino acids: CASSPPSRGYTEAFF. The CDR3 nucleotides are TGTGCCAGCTCACCACCGTCCCGAGGGTACACTGAAGCTTTCTTT.

There are many counts of this clonotype. The rearrangement joins TRBV20-1 to TRBJ1-5; D ambiguous. Trimming stripped 1 base from V and 4 bases from J, with 11 bases between. The CDR3 is made up of 14 amino acids. Germline values: CDR1 DFQATT, CDR2 SNEGSKA (reference sequence). CDR3 amino acids: CSARGESFNQPQHF. The CDR3 bases are TGCAGTGCTAGAGGAGAGAGCTTTAATCAGCCCCAGCATTTT.

This chain links TRBV7-2 with TRBJ2-3, with TRBD2 matching 7 bases. Germline V CDR1 and CDR2: SGHTA, FQGNSA. This CDR3 is 13 amino acids long. The ends lost 4 bases at V and 8 bases at J; junction bases unmatched: 6. For the CDR3, the DNA is TGTGCCAGCAGCTCCCGGGGGGTCGGTACGCAGTATTTT. Translating it yields CASSSRGVGTQYF.

In its sample, this clonotype was seen many times. The rearrangement uses TRBV2 and TRBJ1-5; D uncertain. The V and J ends lost 6 bases and 2 bases respectively, with 14 bases between them. The CDR3 has 15 residues. Germline loops: CDR1 SNHLY, CDR2 FYNNEI. CDR3 region: CASRSDRERNQPQHF. Written as DNA, the CDR3 is TGTGCCAGCAGGAGCGACCGGGAGCGCAATCAGCCCCAGCATTTT.

V is TRBV7-2 and J is TRBJ2-3; maybe TRBD2 (6 bases). Germline values: CDR1 SGHTA, CDR2 FQGNSA. With 1 base removed from V and 4 bases from J, the gap between germline ends came to 15 bases. The CDR3 extends over 16 amino acids. The CDR3 loop is CASSLGRGGVPDTQYF. The CDR3 nucleotides are TGTGCCAGCAGCTTAGGTCGCGGAGGGGTCCCAGATACGCAGTATTTT.

This clonotype was observed many times. This chain connects TRBV1 to TRBJ2-3; the table calls TRBD1, which could not be checked here. TRBV1 is termed a pseudogene. CDR3 length equals 15 residues. The DNA of the CDR3 is TGCACCAGCAGCCAAGTTCGGCCCGGTACAGATACGCAGTATTTT. The encoded protein is CTSSQVRPGTDTQYF.

The chain employs TRBV11-2 and TRBJ2-4; D possibly corresponds to TRBD1 (5 bases). The CDR3 is 15 residues long. Trimming stripped 6 bases from V and 2 bases from J, with 14 bases between. CDR1 and CDR2 from the germline V gene are SGHAT and FQNNGV. The DNA for the CDR3 is TGTGCCAGCAGAGGGTCCAGGGCGCCCAAAAACATTCAGTACTTC. It codes for CASRGSRAPKNIQYF.

This clonotype was found many times. J is TRBJ2-7 and V is TRBV6-2 or TRBV6-3; D could derive from TRBD1 or TRBD2 (5 bases each). CDR1 is MNHEY and CDR2 is SVGEGT in the germline V gene. Trimming left V 7 bases short and J 5 bases short, with 21 bases between. The CDR3 extends over 15 amino acids. The chain's CDR3 is CASTQTGTPRDEQYF. CDR3 in DNA: TGTGCCAGCACTCAGACCGGGACCCCCCGGGACGAGCAGTACTTC.